In its sample, the clone carrying this T cell receptor (beta chain) was seen once. The antigen is not known. Libraries were prepared by immunoSEQ multiplex PCR; TCRdb keeps only in-frame clonotypes and omits some of them. The table lists about 140,000 clones, around 90% of them singletons. The data were taken from a study of T cell responses to AZD1222 COVID-19 vaccine. Second-dose groups at about 4 or about 12 weeks were pooled. General study findings and limits: Among AZD1222 vaccinees, only six were seropositive at baseline. Females made up more of the donors, who were largely white British, and clonal diversity may have come out too low. Unmutated variant regions are reportedly the target of nearly half of TCRs that are spike-specific.

CDR3 length: 14 residues. Germline V gives CDR1 MNHEY, CDR2 SVGEGT. V lost 3 bases and J lost 5, with 14 bases in between. The sequencing used peripheral blood, collected 28 days after the second AZD1222 dose. The chain combines TRBV6-2 or TRBV6-3 with TRBJ2-7; D possibly corresponds to TRBD2 (6 bases). The receptor's source is an adult who received the AZD1222 COVID-19 vaccine. CDR3 sequence (DNA): TGTGCCAGCAGTTATGCGGGGAAAGGTAACGAGCAGTACTTC. Its translation is CASSYAGKGNEQYF.